What follows are 22 T cell receptor beta chains derived from one specimen sequenced in a study of cytomegalovirus exposure and HLA in healthy donors. The PCR contained 60 Vbeta and 13 Jbeta primers. Only in-frame clones appear in the TCRdb table, and some are missing; sequencing was by immunoSEQ multiplex PCR. In the table there are fewer than 110,000 clones, approximately 73% of which are singletons. Sequenced: PBMCs. These receptors were obtained from a man aged 25 to 40 in good health and CMV-seronegative.

V is TRBV18 and J is TRBJ1-2, with 7 bases lining up with TRBD1. The germline gives CDR1 KGHSH, CDR2 LQKENI. V lost 2 bases, J lost 3 bases, and 0 bases stayed unmatched. This CDR3 region has 13 residues. CDR3 coding DNA: TGTGCCAGCTCACCAGGACAGGACTATGGCTACACCTTC. The encoded protein is CASSPGQDYGYTF.

V usage is TRBV7-2 and J usage is TRBJ2-1; TRBD1 aligns across 9 bases. CDR3 size: 18 residues. Germline lookup yields CDR1 SGHTA and CDR2 FQGNSA. Losses at the gene ends were 1 base for V and 0 bases for J; bases not matched to a gene: 7. The CDR3 region has the DNA TGTGCCAGCAGCTTAGGGGGTGGACAGGGGAACTCCTACAATGAGCAGTTCTTC. Amino acid sequence: CASSLGGGQGNSYNEQFF.

The rearrangement links TRBV2 to TRBJ2-7; tentative D call: TRBD1 (6 bases). Germline lookup yields CDR1 SNHLY and CDR2 FYNNEI. CDR3 length: 14 residues. Between the trimmed V and J ends, which lost 4 bases and 2 bases, there was a span of 12 bases. The DNA of the CDR3 is TGTGCCAGCAGTGCACAGGGTTTTCCCTACGAGCAGTACTTC. This translates into CASSAQGFPYEQYF.

The chain is built from TRBV27 and TRBJ2-5; 8 bases are shared with TRBD1. Looked up from germline, CDR1 is MNHEY and CDR2 is SMNVEV (reference sequence). The CDR3 contains 18 residues. V shed 5 bases, J shed 4 bases, and the junction held 18 bases outside the gene matches. The DNA for the CDR3 is TGTGCCAGCAGTCTAGGGACAGGCCAATTTGGGGGTCCAGAGACCCAGTACTTC. This translates into CASSLGTGQFGGPETQYF.

V is TRBV7-9 and J is TRBJ2-2; D uncertain. Germline V lookup: CDR1 SEHNR, CDR2 FQNEAQ (reference sequence). CDR3 length: 15 residues. V lost 5 bases, J lost 2 bases, and 12 bases lay in between. CDR3 protein: CASSPQARNTGELFF. The CDR3 nucleotides are TGTGCCAGCAGCCCCCAGGCAAGAAACACCGGGGAGCTGTTTTTT.

The count of this clone is one. The rearrangement links TRBV30 to TRBJ2-2; 8 bases are shared with TRBD2. Germline CDR1 is GTSNPN and CDR2 is SVGIG (reference sequence). This CDR3 comprises 15 residues. Germline trimming cut 1 base from V and 3 bases from J; bases unmatched to any gene: 4. In nucleotides, the CDR3 is TGTGCCTGGAGTGGACTAGCGTTCGACACCGGGGAGCTGTTTTTT. Encoded protein: CAWSGLAFDTGELFF.

This sequence joins TRBV4-1 and TRBJ2-6; D gene ambiguous. The CDR3 is 18 amino acids. The V gene's germline CDR1 is MGHRA and CDR2 YSYEKL. The V gene lost 1 base and the J gene lost 0 bases, with 13 bases spanning the gap. The CDR3 spells CASSQGGRASSGANVLTF. The CDR3 DNA sequence: TGCGCCAGCAGCCAAGGAGGCAGAGCTTCCTCTGGGGCCAACGTCCTGACTTTC.

The V call is TRBV7-3, the J call TRBJ1-6; 8 positions agree with TRBD1. From germline, CDR1 is SGHTA and CDR2 FQGTGA. After removal of 5 bases from V and 9 bases from J, the junction contained 6 bases not matched to a gene. CDR3 length: 14 residues. This CDR3 is CASSEQGGSSPLHF. CDR3 bases: TGTGCCAGCAGCGAACAGGGGGGAAGTTCACCCCTCCACTTT.

The chain is built from TRBV19 and TRBJ2-2, with a tentative D call TRBD2 (5 bases). Germline CDR1 and CDR2: LNHDA and SQIVND (reference sequence). Trimming stripped 5 bases from V and 0 bases from J, with 10 bases between. The CDR3 runs to 15 residues. The CDR3 nucleotides are TGTGCCAGTAGTTATGCGGGTACGAACACCGGGGAGCTGTTTTTT. Its protein is CASSYAGTNTGELFF.

CDR3 region: CASSLKLAGGNEQFF. The CDR3 nucleotides are TGCGCCAGCAGCTTGAAACTAGCGGGGGGTAATGAGCAGTTCTTC. The chain employs TRBV5-1 and TRBJ2-1, with TRBD2 matching 12 bases. V lost 1 base and J lost 7; bases outside the gene matches: 3. The CDR3 sequence is 15 residues long. Germline lookup yields CDR1 SGHRS and CDR2 YFSETQ.

The V call is TRBV27, the J call TRBJ1-5, with 8 bases aligning to TRBD1. The trim removed 8 bases at V and 5 bases at J, leaving 8 bases unmatched. From germline, CDR1 is MNHEY and CDR2 SMNVEV (reference sequence). The CDR3 is made up of 14 amino acids. CDR3 region: CASRDRQGHQPQHF. CDR3 coding DNA: TGTGCCAGCCGGGACAGGCAGGGGCATCAGCCCCAGCATTTT.

The chain combines TRBV28 with TRBJ1-2; TRBD1 is a possible D gene (6 bases). The CDR3 runs to 15 residues. CDR1 and CDR2 from the germline V gene are MDHEN and SYDVKM. The V end was cut by 1 base, the J end by 3 bases, with 12 bases between. CDR3 nucleotides: TGTGCCAGCAGTTTATTACAGGGTAACTACTATGGCTACACCTTC. It is translated as CASSLLQGNYYGYTF.

This clone is medium-sized within its sample. The rearrangement joins TRBV2 to TRBJ2-7; 11 nucleotides line up with TRBD2. Germline V gene data show CDR1 as SNHLY and CDR2 as FYNNEI. J lost 0 bases, V lost 8 bases, and 9 bases had no gene match. This CDR3 spans 16 amino acids. CDR3 DNA sequence: TGTGCCAGCTTTGGGGCTAGCGGGAGGAGCTCCTACGAGCAGTACTTC. Translating it yields CASFGASGRSSYEQYF.

CDR3 sequence reads: CATSKPGLAGGEGNEQFF. DNA for the CDR3: TGTGCCACCAGCAAGCCGGGACTAGCGGGAGGTGAGGGCAATGAGCAGTTCTTC. The chain recombines TRBV15 with TRBJ2-1, with 15 bases aligning to TRBD2. Trimming cost V 4 bases and J 6 bases; bases outside gene matches: 10. The CDR3 covers 18 residues. CDR1 is LNHNV and CDR2 is YYDKDF in the germline V gene (reference sequence).

The J gene is TRBJ1-2, the V gene TRBV6-5, with D perhaps matching TRBD1 (5 bases). The CDR3 is 13 residues long. CDR1 MNHEY and CDR2 SVGAGI come from the germline V gene. Trimming removed 8 bases at V and 4 bases at J, with 14 bases between. CDR3 protein: CASGWGGGYGYTF. CDR3 sequence (DNA): TGTGCCAGCGGATGGGGGGGTGGCTATGGCTACACCTTC.

The V gene is TRBV30, the J gene TRBJ2-5; 12 bases agree with TRBD2. The CDR3 spans 15 residues. The germline V gene encodes CDR1 GTSNPN and CDR2 SVGIG (reference sequence). J lost 2 bases, V lost 3 bases, and 4 bases had no gene match. The CDR3 sequence is CAWRLAGGHQETQYF. The CDR3 DNA reads as TGTGCCTGGAGACTAGCGGGAGGACATCAAGAGACCCAGTACTTC.

The J gene is TRBJ2-5, the V gene TRBV12-5; 7 nucleotides match TRBD2. The V gene's germline CDR1 is LGHNT and CDR2 FRNRAP. The trim removed 8 bases at V and 1 base at J, leaving 7 bases unmatched. This CDR3 is 14 amino acids long. The CDR3: CASSAGRVQETQYF. CDR3 nucleotide sequence: TGTGCTAGTTCTGCAGGGAGGGTCCAAGAGACCCAGTACTTC.

This sequence joins TRBV27 and TRBJ2-1, with 10 bases matching TRBD2. CDR1 is MNHEY, CDR2 SMNVEV, per germline (reference sequence). The CDR3 length is 19 residues. V shed 0 bases and J 0 bases; nucleotides not matched to a gene: 8. The CDR3 sequence: CASSLSWLAGVPSYNEQFF. CDR3 in DNA: TGTGCCAGCAGTTTATCCTGGCTAGCGGGAGTTCCCTCCTACAATGAGCAGTTCTTC.

The gene calls are TRBV5-6 and TRBJ1-5, with TRBD1 matching over 8 bases. The ends lost 4 bases at V and 2 bases at J; junction bases unmatched: 5. This CDR3 has 15 residues. CDR1 is SGHDT and CDR2 is YYEEEE in the germline V gene. The CDR3 DNA follows: TGTGCCAGCAGCCCCAGGGGGCGAGGCAATCAGCCCCAGCATTTT. Encoded protein: CASSPRGRGNQPQHF.

V and J are TRBV28 and TRBJ1-2; 9 positions agree with TRBD1. This CDR3 spans 14 amino acids. The V gene end was trimmed by 5 bases and the J gene end by 7 bases; junction bases not matched to a gene: 8. CDR1 is MDHEN, CDR2 SYDVKM, per germline. CDR3 region: CASSILQGARGYTF. The DNA of the CDR3 is TGTGCCAGCAGTATCCTACAGGGGGCGCGTGGCTACACCTTC.

The gene calls are TRBV27 and TRBJ2-7; tentatively, D is TRBD1 (6 bases). Between the trimmed V and J ends, which lost 7 bases and 1 base, there was a span of 23 bases. Per the germline V gene, CDR1 is MNHEY and CDR2 is SMNVEV (reference sequence). This CDR3 contains 17 residues. As DNA, the CDR3 is TGTGCCAGCATGCCGTTATATCGGGACAAACGGTCCTACGAGCAGTACTTC. Protein product: CASMPLYRDKRSYEQYF.

The V and J genes are TRBV5-4 and TRBJ2-4; D is unclear. The V gene lost 0 bases and the J gene lost 11 bases, with 9 bases spanning the gap. The CDR3 runs 12 residues. CDR1 is SGHNT, CDR2 YYREEE, per germline (reference sequence). CDR3 in amino acids: CASSLDLSVQYF. CDR3 sequence (DNA): TGTGCCAGCAGCTTGGACCTCAGCGTTCAGTACTTC.